This TCR beta chain was documented in a study of shared clonotypes between healthy human individuals (dated by TCRdb to 2020 to 2022). As for the study more broadly: Three men and two women, aged 18 to 49 years, made up the cohort. Libraries were prepared and TCR repertoires were sequenced by different laboratories using diverse techniques, in order to increase sequencing depth and limit assay-specific biases. The study deeply sequenced blood TCR repertoires of about 5 healthy adults to estimate repertoire size and the extent of clonotype sharing between individuals. Leukapheresis yielded between about 0.85 and 9.5 billion PBMCs per donor. For each donor, three plates each were used for CD4 naive and CD4 memory, two plates were used for CD8 naive, and one plate was used for CD8 memory.

The donors were healthy, HIV-negative adults who had no recently reported acute infections or vaccinations. All donors were Caucasian adults living in Nashville, Tennessee, USA. CD4+ T cells were enriched by magnetic negative selection; naive cells were then positively selected on CD45RA, and the negative fraction formed the memory subset. Blood was collected by leukapheresis, and PBMCs were isolated by Ficoll-Histopaque density gradient centrifugation and then cryopreserved in liquid nitrogen vapor phase. Analytical flow cytometry was used to check the purity and quantity of every magnetically sorted T cell population. Each sorted fraction had its genomic DNA isolated and then quantified by UV absorbance on a Nanodrop 2000c. With respect to this clone: Its antigen has not been determined. One base away there is no much larger clone; base qualities are not given.

The study at large found these results: Naive subsets generally had larger estimated clonotype richness than memory subsets. Based on pairwise subsampling, the degree of clonotype sharing among donors was expected to be affected by sequencing depth. Sharing across a handful of donors was observed for about 5% of naive CD4, about 3.2% of naive CD8, roughly 2.4% of memory CD4, and around 0.44% of memory CD8 clonotypes. Sampling was restricted to blood, and TCR repertoires in tissue are likely to differ from TCR repertoires in blood. Incomplete sequencing was indicated by rarefaction of sorted-subset datasets, despite the large sequencing depth. Because the study included only a small number of donors, the genetic and exposure-history diversity represented was limited. Higher generation probabilities were observed for clonotypes shared by all four sorted-subset donors than for non-shared clonotypes.

Using the deep immunoSEQ assay, multiplex PCR amplified TCR CDR3 regions from genomic DNA. Genomic DNA extracted from each cell subset was distributed evenly over all wells of several immunoSEQ 96-well plates, and each plate served as one replicate. For sorted subsets, each replicate PCR was loaded with roughly 200 ng genomic DNA, equivalent to 30,000 or so T cell genomes. The purified libraries were quantified using a Qubit 3.0 fluorometer, sized with a Bioanalyzer 2100, and then quantified again using the KAPA Library Quantification kit. A separate single-read 150-cycle Illumina NextSeq 550 flow cell was used to sequence each immunoSEQ 96-well plate. As for the original processing: The immunoSEQ output contained only junctional sequences without quality scores, so filtering could not match that applied to full-length reads. To assign V/J genes and CDR3, sequences were annotated against IMGT germline references using PyIR, a Python wrapper for IgBLAST v1.9. Reads were filtered out if the reads had weak V/J assignments (E-value above 1e-6), no CDR3, stop codons, out-of-frame junctions, or ambiguous translated residues. V3J clonotypes were defined by identical inferred V gene, J gene, and CDR3 amino acid sequence. To compute the percentage overlap between repertoires, the number of shared unique clonotypes was divided by the size of the smaller repertoire. Three approaches were used to assess repertoire richness: RTK rarefaction, the Chao1 estimator, and Recon v2.1 estimates of unobserved clonotypes. OLGA was used to compute generation probabilities for all TCRbeta clonotypes that the gDNA method yielded from a few donors. TCRdb mirrors the immuneACCESS table, restricted to in-frame sequences. Some clones are absent from its copies; in checked studies, under half trace to an unresolved V gene, and the reason for the others is unknown. That table gives V, J and clone size, and the DNA gave D and trimming. Counted in this sample were about 2.3 million clones; over 85% of them appeared once. The ten largest make up 0.39% of the sample.

Sequenced input: naive CD4+ T cells from PBMCs. This specimen's cell subset or site label, interpreted: CD45RA+ positively selected. This receptor was obtained from a man between 18 and 29 years old in good health. Some clones in this sample may be carry-over from other donors' samples.

The CDR3 reads CASSKSSGGTYEQYF. The bases read TGTGCCAGCAGTAAGTCTAGCGGGGGAACCTACGAGCAGTACTTC. The rearranged chain carries TRBV27 and TRBJ2-7; TRBD2 agrees with 10 junctional bases. Its CDR3 holds 15 amino acids, cysteine through phenylalanine. Solely the CDR3 DNA is kept, with 45 bases framed from the first base. Here V drops 5 bases and J drops 2 bases, and the junction holds 6 bases not matched to any gene. The CDR1 and CDR2 encoded by the germline V gene (reference sequence) are MNHEY and SMNVEV.